This passage covers 20 T cell receptor beta chains from one sample sequenced in a study of blood T cell repertoires in COVID-19. TCRdb's copy holds only in-frame clones and misses some; the assay was immunoSEQ multiplex PCR. This sample has roughly 190,000 clones, with about four fifths found just once. Input material: peripheral blood. These receptors originate from a woman in her thirties or forties with acute or convalescent COVID-19.

This rearrangement joins TRBV27 to TRBJ2-5; tentatively, D is TRBD1 (5 bases). The CDR3 is made up of 14 amino acids. Trimming shortened V by 4 bases and J by 5 bases, and 14 bases separated the two germline ends. The V gene's germline CDR1 is MNHEY and CDR2 SMNVEV (reference sequence). CDR3 sequence (DNA): TGTGCCAGCAGTTCCAGGGATTTGGCCGAGACCCAGTACTTC. This sequence encodes CASSSRDLAETQYF.

The chain combines TRBV24-1 with TRBJ1-2; TRBD1 agrees at 8 bases. Trimming took 4 bases from V and 7 from J; bases not matched to a gene: 10. The germline CDR1 and CDR2 sequences are KGHDR and SFDVKD. The CDR3 is 15 amino acids. This CDR3 is CATSEAGRGQGGYTF. Here the CDR3 DNA reads TGTGCCACCAGTGAGGCGGGCAGGGGGCAGGGTGGCTACACCTTC.

The rearrangement uses TRBV27 and TRBJ2-1, with 8 bases matching TRBD2. Germline assignment: CDR1 MNHEY and CDR2 SMNVEV (reference sequence). The length of the CDR3 is 16 residues. Trimming at V came to 6 bases and at J to 0 bases, leaving 7 bases not matched to a gene. The CDR3 DNA is TGTGCCAGCAGCCCCCTAGCGGGTAGCTCCTACAATGAGCAGTTCTTC. Translation gives CASSPLAGSSYNEQFF.

The chain employs TRBV6-5 and TRBJ1-1; 7 nucleotides line up with TRBD1. V trimming: 6 bases; J trimming: 0 bases; junction bases outside the gene matches: 7. This CDR3 spans 15 amino acids. Germline-derived CDR1 and CDR2 are MNHEY and SVGAGI. The CDR3 DNA sequence: TGTGCCAGCAGACGACAGACAGGGTTGAACACTGAAGCTTTCTTT. Encoded protein: CASRRQTGLNTEAFF.

This chain joins TRBV9 and TRBJ2-3; 13 bases line up with TRBD2. This CDR3 spans 16 amino acids. With 4 bases clipped from V and 5 bases from J, the junction kept 7 bases outside the gene matches. CDR1 SGDLS and CDR2 YYNGEE come from the germline V gene. DNA of the CDR3: TGTGCCAGCAGCCCAGGACTAGCGGGGGCTGGAGATACGCAGTATTTT. Encoded protein: CASSPGLAGAGDTQYF. Full variable domain (rest looked up from reference TRBV9 and TRBJ2-3): DSGVTQTPKHLITATGQRVTLRCSPRSGDLSVYWYQQSLDQGLQFLIQYYNGEERAKGNILERFSAQQFPDLHSELNLSSLELGDSALYFCASSPGLAGAGDTQYFGPGTRLTVL.

The gene calls are TRBV5-1 and TRBJ1-4, with 9 positions matching TRBD1. The germline V gene encodes CDR1 SGHRS and CDR2 YFSETQ. J gave up 8 bases and V 3 bases, and 2 bases lay outside the gene matches. The CDR3 is 13 residues long. The CDR3 reads CASSSTGGEKLFF. The CDR3, as DNA: TGCGCCAGCAGCTCTACAGGGGGCGAAAAACTGTTTTTT.

The gene calls are TRBV27 and TRBJ2-1; tentatively, D is TRBD2 (6 bases). The germline V gene has CDR1 MNHEY and CDR2 SMNVEV (reference sequence). The CDR3 runs 12 residues. Trimming pared 5 bases from V and 9 bases from J, leaving 11 bases between. The CDR3 DNA reads TGTGCCAGCAGTCTGTTGGGGGGTGAGCAGTTCTTC. It encodes CASSLLGGEQFF.

The chain combines TRBV7-8 with TRBJ1-5; weak D call: TRBD1 (5 bases). This CDR3 has 15 amino acids. Trimming took 1 base from V and 8 from J, leaving 15 bases between them. Germline CDR1 is SGHVS and CDR2 is FQNEAQ. The CDR3, as DNA: TGTGCCAGCAGCTTAGGGCCGGGGGTTCGGAAGCCCCAGCATTTT. It translates to CASSLGPGVRKPQHF.

A remark on this clone: At one end, the junction sequence differs from germline, possibly due to a read error. The chain carries TRBV6-5 and TRBJ1-2; D is unclear. Germline lookup yields CDR1 MNHEY and CDR2 SVGAGI. The CDR3 consists of 15 residues. The DNA for the CDR3 is TGTGCCACCAGTTCGAGAGGTACGGCAAGCTATGGCTACACCTTC. Amino acid sequence: CATSSRGTASYGYTF.

This clone came up a few times. The V call is TRBV3-1 (or the pseudogene TRBV3-2), the J call TRBJ2-2; D gene unclear. V was shortened by 4 bases and J by 5 bases, with 5 bases between the two germline ends. This CDR3 is 12 amino acids long. Germline CDR1 LGHDT, CDR2 YNNKEL (reference sequence). The CDR3 protein is CASSLVTGELFF. The CDR3 coding sequence is TGTGCCAGCAGCCTAGTGACCGGGGAGCTGTTTTTT.

This chain links TRBV7-7 with TRBJ2-5, with 9 bases identical to TRBD2. The CDR3 runs to 14 residues. Germline V gene sequence: CDR1 SSHAT, CDR2 FNYEAQ (reference sequence). CDR3: CASGPGTSSETQYF. CDR3 in DNA: TGTGCTAGCGGACCCGGGACTAGCTCGGAGACCCAGTACTTC.

The V and J genes are TRBV6-6 and TRBJ1-6, with D unclear. The germline V gene has CDR1 MNHNY and CDR2 SVGAGI (reference sequence). This CDR3 region has 13 residues. V was pared by 6 bases and J by 13 bases, with 16 bases between. This CDR3 is CASSPRPRSPLHF. The CDR3 region has the DNA TGTGCCAGCAGCCCAAGACCACGTAGCCCCCTCCACTTT.

The V call is TRBV3-1 (or the pseudogene TRBV3-2), the J call TRBJ2-1; TRBD1 matches at 7 bases. This CDR3 has 15 residues. From germline, CDR1 is LGHDT and CDR2 YNNKEL (reference sequence). The V segment lost 2 bases and the J segment 6 bases; nucleotides outside the gene matches: 7. The CDR3 DNA sequence: TGTGCCAGCAGCCAAAGGGGGCGGAGGACCAATGAGCAGTTCTTC. Its translation: CASSQRGRRTNEQFF.

The chain is built from TRBV30 and TRBJ2-7; D is undetermined. The CDR3 is 13 amino acids. V was cut by 6 bases and J by 3 bases, with 15 bases left in between. The germline CDR1 and CDR2 sequences are GTSNPN and SVGIG (reference sequence). This chain's CDR3 is CACTTADRYEQYF. The CDR3 nucleotides read TGTGCCTGCACCACAGCAGACCGCTACGAGCAGTACTTC.

This chain joins TRBV15 and TRBJ1-1; 7 positions match TRBD1. The length of the CDR3 is 15 residues. CDR1 and CDR2 (germline): LNHNV, YYDKDF (reference sequence). Unmatched junction bases numbered 10, after V lost 0 bases and J lost 9 bases. CDR3 sequence reads: CATSRDFSGQTKAFF. DNA of the CDR3: TGTGCCACCAGCAGAGATTTCTCGGGACAGACCAAAGCTTTCTTT.

V is TRBV6-5 and J is TRBJ2-1; no firm D call. The CDR3 is made up of 15 amino acids. V was clipped by 6 bases and J by 0 bases, with 12 bases between them. The V gene's germline CDR1 is MNHEY and CDR2 SVGAGI. CDR3: CASRQDTNSYNEQFF. The CDR3 coding sequence is TGTGCCAGCAGGCAAGATACTAACTCCTACAATGAGCAGTTCTTC.

The rearrangement links TRBV27 to TRBJ2-5; weak D call: TRBD1 (6 bases). The CDR3 extends over 17 amino acids. Germline V gene data show CDR1 as MNHEY and CDR2 as SMNVEV (reference sequence). V was cut by 4 bases and J by 0 bases, with 18 bases left in between. CDR3: CASSSTSGHTNQETQYF. The CDR3 DNA reads TGTGCCAGCAGTTCAACCTCGGGACATACGAACCAAGAGACCCAGTACTTC.

The chain links TRBV27 to TRBJ2-1; possible D gene TRBD2, 5 bases. The CDR3 sequence is 14 residues long. V lost 5 bases to trimming and J lost 3 bases, with 11 bases between them. Germline-derived CDR1 and CDR2 are MNHEY and SMNVEV (reference sequence). The CDR3, as DNA: TGTGCCAGCAGTCCTCGAGACTACTACAATGAGCAGTTCTTC. Protein product: CASSPRDYYNEQFF.

About this clone itself: At the DNA level, this CDR3 is encoded by other sequences in the same sample as well. This chain connects TRBV12-3 or TRBV12-4 to TRBJ1-2; 7 positions agree with TRBD1. J was trimmed by 3 bases and V by 8 bases; bases with no gene match: 6. The CDR3 runs 13 residues. The CDR3 spells CASSPGTDYGYTF. The CDR3 DNA reads TGTGCCAGCTCCCCGGGGACAGACTATGGCTACACCTTC.

The chain recombines TRBV5-6 with TRBJ2-3, with 10 nucleotides matching TRBD2. The CDR3 has 17 residues. Germline-derived CDR1 and CDR2 are SGHDT and YYEEEE. V lost 2 bases, J lost 7 bases, and 13 bases stayed unmatched. The CDR3 sequence: CASSFSVSGGPKNTQYF. The CDR3 bases are TGTGCCAGCAGCTTCTCCGTTAGCGGGGGGCCTAAGAATACGCAGTATTTT.